This is a list of T cell receptor beta chains from one sample in a study of T cell responses to AZD1222 COVID-19 vaccine. Sequencing was performed with immunoSEQ multiplex PCR; in TCRdb, only in-frame clones are kept and a portion is missing. This table holds 150,000 or so clones, about 87% found once. Sequenced here: peripheral blood, sampled on day 0 of AZD1222 vaccination. The receptors derive from an adult in good health. The conserved cysteine and the conserved F or W are not part of the CDR3 here. The order of the fields is J gene, D gene, V gene, CDR3 protein. A D gene is named only where the DNA matches it firmly.

TRBJ1-6 | NA | TRBV5-1 | ASSLAGVNSPLH
TRBJ1-4 | TRBD1 | TRBV28 | ASRSTGYEKLF
TRBJ1-3 | NA | TRBV5-1 | ASSLGQDSSGNTIY
TRBJ1-2 | NA | TRBV7-9 | ASSLTGDRYT
TRBJ1-6 | NA | TRBV27 | ASSSGHNSPLH
TRBJ1-4 | TRBD1 | TRBV6-5 | ASRTGSLNEKLF
TRBJ2-3 | TRBD2 | TRBV28 | ASSVATSGSTDTQY
TRBJ1-5 | TRBD1 | TRBV6-1 | ASSVAGTASGNQPQH
TRBJ1-6 | NA | TRBV19 | ASSNRETNSPLH
TRBJ1-5 | TRBD1 | TRBV10-3 | AISAGTGLDPTQH
TRBJ1-1 | NA | TRBV6-1 | ASSWSSGRNTEAF
TRBJ1-1 | NA | TRBV4-1 | ASSQAPALGTEAF
TRBJ1-1 | TRBD1 | TRBV5-6 | ASSLRQGNEAF
TRBJ1-5 | TRBD1 | TRBV5-1 | ASSLEGATNQPQH
TRBJ1-2 | NA | TRBV2 | ASSRTENYGYT
TRBJ2-3 | NA | TRBV6-5 | ASRIGARDTQY
TRBJ1-1 | NA | TRBV5-4 | ASSFSWAPEAF